This T cell receptor (beta chain) is drawn from a study of blood T cell repertoires in COVID-19. About the study: Collection of acute and convalescent COVID-19 samples took place in the United States, Italy and Spain. Sources were T cells, B-cell-depleted T cells, or PBMCs; the material itself was cDNA or gDNA.

The Seattle site enrolled patients during active infection and followed them longitudinally. In the source study's methods: Nucleated cell counts were estimated from reference gene primer amplification. Clones were read by immunoSEQ multiplex PCR, and TCRdb kept only the in-frame ones, dropping some. V and J calls and clone size are as listed in that table; D and trimming were resolved from the DNA. The data contain 25,000 to 30,000 clones, over 75% of them singletons. The clonotype comes from an elderly woman with COVID-19, enrolled during active disease. The specimen was peripheral blood.

The CDR3 sequence: CASAQVGARSTEAFF. The CDR3, as DNA: TGTGCCAGCGCCCAGGTTGGGGCGCGGAGCACTGAAGCTTTCTTT. The J gene is TRBJ1-1, the V gene TRBV27, with D possibly TRBD1 on 5 matching bases. The V end lost 8 bases, the J end lost 4 bases, and 20 bases lay between the germline ends. This CDR3 has 15 residues. Germline CDR1 and CDR2: MNHEY and SMNVEV (reference sequence).